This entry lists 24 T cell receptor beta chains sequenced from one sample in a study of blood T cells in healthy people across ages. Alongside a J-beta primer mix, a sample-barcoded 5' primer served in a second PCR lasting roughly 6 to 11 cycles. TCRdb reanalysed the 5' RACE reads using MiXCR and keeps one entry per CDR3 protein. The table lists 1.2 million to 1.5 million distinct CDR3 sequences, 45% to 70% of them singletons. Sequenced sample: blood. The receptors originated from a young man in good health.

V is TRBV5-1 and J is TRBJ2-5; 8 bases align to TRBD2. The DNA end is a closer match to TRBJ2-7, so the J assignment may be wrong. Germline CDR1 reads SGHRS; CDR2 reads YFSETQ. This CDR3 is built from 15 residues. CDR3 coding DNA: TGCGCCAGCAGCTCGGTTACGGGAGGGACCTACGAGCAGTACTTC. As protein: CASSSVTGGTYEQYF.

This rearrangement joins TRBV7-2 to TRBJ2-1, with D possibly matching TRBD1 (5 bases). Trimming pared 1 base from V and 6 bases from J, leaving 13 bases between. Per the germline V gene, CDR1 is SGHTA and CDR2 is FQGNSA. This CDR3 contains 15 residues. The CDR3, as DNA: TGTGCCAGCAGCTTAGGTCAGGGTATGAGCAATGAGCAGTTCTTC. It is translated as CASSLGQGMSNEQFF.

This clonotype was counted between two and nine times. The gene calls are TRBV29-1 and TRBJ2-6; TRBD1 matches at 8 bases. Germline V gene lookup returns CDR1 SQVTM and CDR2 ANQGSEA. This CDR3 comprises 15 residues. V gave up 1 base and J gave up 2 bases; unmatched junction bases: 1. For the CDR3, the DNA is TGCAGCGTTGAAGTGACAGGGGCTGGGGCCAACGTCCTGACTTTC. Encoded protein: CSVEVTGAGANVLTF.

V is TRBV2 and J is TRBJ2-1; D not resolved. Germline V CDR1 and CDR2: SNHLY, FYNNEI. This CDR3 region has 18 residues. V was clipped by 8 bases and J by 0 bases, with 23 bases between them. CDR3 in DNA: TGTGCCAGCGCTGGCCTCCTGGGCGCCCCCTACTCCTACAATGAGCAGTTCTTC. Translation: CASAGLLGAPYSYNEQFF.

This CDR3 is CASSLVGGSDLSYNEQFF. The CDR3 DNA is TGTGCCAGCAGCTTAGTAGGGGGGAGCGACCTCTCCTACAATGAGCAGTTCTTC. The V call is TRBV7-8, the J call TRBJ2-1; D tentatively reads TRBD1 or TRBD2 (6 bases each). The CDR3 runs 18 residues. Trimming pared 1 base from V and 0 bases from J, leaving 16 bases between. Germline assignment: CDR1 SGHVS and CDR2 FQNEAQ. The full variable domain, in which reference TRBV7-8 and TRBJ2-1 provide the parts outside the CDR3, is GAGVSQSPRYKVAKRGQDVALRCDPISGHVSLFWYQQALGQGPEFLTYFQNEAQLDKSGLPSDRFFAERPEGSVSTLKIQRTQQEDSAVYLCASSLVGGSDLSYNEQFFGPGTRLTVL.

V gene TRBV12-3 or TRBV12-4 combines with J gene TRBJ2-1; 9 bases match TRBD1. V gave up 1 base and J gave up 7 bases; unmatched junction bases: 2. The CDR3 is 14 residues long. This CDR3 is CASSLGTGENEQFF. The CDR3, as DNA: TGTGCCAGCAGTTTAGGGACAGGGGAGAATGAGCAGTTCTTC.

The CDR3 region is CASSVVGGGEQFF. The CDR3 region has the DNA TGTGCCAGCAGCGTAGTAGGGGGAGGTGAGCAGTTCTTC. The chain is built from TRBV9 and TRBJ2-1; D may match TRBD1 or TRBD2 (6 bases each). Germline lookup yields CDR1 SGDLS and CDR2 YYNGEE. V dropped 0 bases and J dropped 9 bases, with 10 bases sitting between them. This CDR3 contains 13 residues.

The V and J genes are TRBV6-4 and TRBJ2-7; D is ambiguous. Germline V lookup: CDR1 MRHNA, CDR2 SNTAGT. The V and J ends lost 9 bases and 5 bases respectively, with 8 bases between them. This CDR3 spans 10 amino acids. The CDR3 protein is CASFNHEQYF. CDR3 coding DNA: TGTGCCAGTTTTAACCACGAGCAGTACTTC.

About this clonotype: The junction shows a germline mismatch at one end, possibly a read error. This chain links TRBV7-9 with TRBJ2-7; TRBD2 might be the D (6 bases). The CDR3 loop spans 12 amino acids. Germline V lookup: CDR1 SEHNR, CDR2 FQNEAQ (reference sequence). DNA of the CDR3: TGTGCCAGCAGCCTTAGCGGATACGAGGAGTACTTC. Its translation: CASSLSGYEEYF. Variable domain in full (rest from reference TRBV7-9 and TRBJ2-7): DTGVSQNPRHKITKRGQNVTFRCDPISEHNRLYWYRQTLGQGPEFLTYFQNEAQLEKSRLLSDRFSAERPKGSFSTLEIQRTEQGDSAMYLCASSLSGYEEYFGPGTRLTVT.

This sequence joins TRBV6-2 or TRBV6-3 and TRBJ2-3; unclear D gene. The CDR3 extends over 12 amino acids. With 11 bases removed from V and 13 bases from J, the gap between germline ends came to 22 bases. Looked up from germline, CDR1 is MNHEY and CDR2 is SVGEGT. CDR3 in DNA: TGTGCCGGCACGTCGGCAAAGGATGTTGAGTATTTT. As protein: CAGTSAKDVEYF.

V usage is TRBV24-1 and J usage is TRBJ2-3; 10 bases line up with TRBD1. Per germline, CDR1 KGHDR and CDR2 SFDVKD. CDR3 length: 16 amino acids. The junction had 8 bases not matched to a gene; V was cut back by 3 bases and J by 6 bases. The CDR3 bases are TGTGCCACCAGTGATGCGACAGGGGGCATAATGGATACGCAGTATTTT. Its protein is CATSDATGGIMDTQYF.

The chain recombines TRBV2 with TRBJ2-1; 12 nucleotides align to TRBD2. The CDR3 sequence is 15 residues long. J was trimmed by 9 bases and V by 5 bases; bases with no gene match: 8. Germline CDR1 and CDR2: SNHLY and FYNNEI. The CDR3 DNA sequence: TGTGCCAGCAGTATTCTAGCGGGGGGGCCTCGTGAGCAGTTCTTC. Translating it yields CASSILAGGPREQFF.

The chain's CDR3 is CASSYSFNTEAFF. The DNA of the CDR3 is TGTGCCAGCAGTTACTCGTTTAACACTGAAGCTTTCTTT. The V and J genes are TRBV6-6 and TRBJ1-1, with no clear D. Germline V gene sequence: CDR1 MNHNY, CDR2 SVGAGI (reference sequence). The CDR3 runs to 13 residues. Between the trimmed V and J ends, which lost 0 bases and 2 bases, there was a span of 4 bases.

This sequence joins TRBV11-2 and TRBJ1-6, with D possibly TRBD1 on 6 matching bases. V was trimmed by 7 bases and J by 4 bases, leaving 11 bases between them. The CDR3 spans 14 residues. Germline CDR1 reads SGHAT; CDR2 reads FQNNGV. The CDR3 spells CASKGGAYNSPLHF. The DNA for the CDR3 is TGTGCCAGCAAAGGGGGGGCTTATAATTCACCCCTCCACTTT.

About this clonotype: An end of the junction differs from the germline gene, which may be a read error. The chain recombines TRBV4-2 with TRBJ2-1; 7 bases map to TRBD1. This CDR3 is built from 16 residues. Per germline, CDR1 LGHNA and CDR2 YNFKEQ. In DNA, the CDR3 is TGTGCCAGCAGCCCCCCGTTAGGGGGCTCCTACAATGGGCAGTTCTTC. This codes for CASSPPLGGSYNGQFF.

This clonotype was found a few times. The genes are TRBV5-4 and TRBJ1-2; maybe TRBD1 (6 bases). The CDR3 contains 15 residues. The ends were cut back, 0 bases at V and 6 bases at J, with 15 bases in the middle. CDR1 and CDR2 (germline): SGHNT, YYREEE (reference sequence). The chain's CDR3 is CASSLDGRGTDGYTF. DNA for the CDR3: TGTGCCAGCAGCTTGGACGGCAGGGGCACCGATGGCTACACCTTC.

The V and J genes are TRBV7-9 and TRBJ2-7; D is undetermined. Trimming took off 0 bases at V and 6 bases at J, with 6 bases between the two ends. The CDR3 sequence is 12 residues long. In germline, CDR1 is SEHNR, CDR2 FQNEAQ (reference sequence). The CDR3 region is CASSLARVEQYF. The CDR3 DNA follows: TGTGCCAGCAGCTTAGCTCGGGTCGAGCAGTACTTC. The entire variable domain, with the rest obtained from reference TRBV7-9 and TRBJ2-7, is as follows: DTGVSQNPRHKITKRGQNVTFRCDPISEHNRLYWYRQTLGQGPEFLTYFQNEAQLEKSRLLSDRFSAERPKGSFSTLEIQRTEQGDSAMYLCASSLARVEQYFGPGTRLTVT.

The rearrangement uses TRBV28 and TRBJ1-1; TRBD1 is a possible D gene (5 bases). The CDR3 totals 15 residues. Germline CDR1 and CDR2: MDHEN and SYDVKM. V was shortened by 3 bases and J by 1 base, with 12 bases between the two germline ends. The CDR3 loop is CASSLLRGPNTEAFF. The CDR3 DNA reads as TGTGCCAGCAGTTTGCTAAGGGGCCCGAACACTGAAGCTTTCTTT.

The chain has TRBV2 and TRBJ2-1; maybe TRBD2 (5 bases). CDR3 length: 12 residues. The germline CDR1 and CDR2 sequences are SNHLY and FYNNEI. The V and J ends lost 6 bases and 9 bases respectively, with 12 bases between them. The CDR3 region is CASRGAFGEQFF. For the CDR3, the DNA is TGTGCCAGCAGGGGAGCCTTTGGTGAGCAGTTCTTC.

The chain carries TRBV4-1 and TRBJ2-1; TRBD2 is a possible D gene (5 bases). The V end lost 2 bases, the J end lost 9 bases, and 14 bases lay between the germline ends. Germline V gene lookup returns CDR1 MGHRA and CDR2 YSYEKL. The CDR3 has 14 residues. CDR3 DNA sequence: TGCGCCAGCAGCCAACCCGACCGGGGTGGTGAGCAGTTCTTC. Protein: CASSQPDRGGEQFF.

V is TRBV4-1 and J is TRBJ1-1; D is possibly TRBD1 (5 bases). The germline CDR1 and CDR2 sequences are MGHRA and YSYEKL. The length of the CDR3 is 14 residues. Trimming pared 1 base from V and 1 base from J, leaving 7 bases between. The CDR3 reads CASSQVQGNTEAFF. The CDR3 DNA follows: TGCGCCAGCAGCCAAGTTCAGGGGAACACTGAAGCTTTCTTT.

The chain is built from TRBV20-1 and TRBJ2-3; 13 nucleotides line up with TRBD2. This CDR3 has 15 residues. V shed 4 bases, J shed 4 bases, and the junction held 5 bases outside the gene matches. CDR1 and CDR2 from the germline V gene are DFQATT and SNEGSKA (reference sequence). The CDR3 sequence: CSAMGLAGTSDTQYF. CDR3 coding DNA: TGCAGTGCTATGGGACTAGCGGGAACCTCAGATACGCAGTATTTT.

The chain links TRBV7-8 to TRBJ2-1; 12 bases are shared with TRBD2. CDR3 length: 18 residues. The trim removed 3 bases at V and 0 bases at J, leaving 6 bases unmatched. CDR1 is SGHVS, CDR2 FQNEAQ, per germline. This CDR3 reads CASSLTSGGLSSYNEQFF. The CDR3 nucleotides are TGTGCCAGCAGCTTGACTAGCGGGGGCCTAAGCTCCTACAATGAGCAGTTCTTC.

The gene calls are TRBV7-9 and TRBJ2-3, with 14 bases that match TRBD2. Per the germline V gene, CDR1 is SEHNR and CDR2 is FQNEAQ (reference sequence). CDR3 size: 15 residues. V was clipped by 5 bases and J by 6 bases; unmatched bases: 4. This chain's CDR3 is CASSRGTSGGDTQYF. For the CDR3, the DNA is TGTGCCAGCAGCCGGGGGACTAGCGGGGGCGATACGCAGTATTTT.